This T cell receptor (beta chain) was identified during a study of CD8 T cells in Susac syndrome. This clonotype was seen a handful of times. The CDR3 is made up of 16 amino acids. V shed 6 bases, J shed 0 bases, and the junction held 8 bases outside the gene matches. Looked up from germline, CDR1 is SEHNR and CDR2 is FQNEAQ (reference sequence). RNA totalling roughly 0.45 to 1 ug underwent reverse transcription with random hexamers. TCRdb redid the calling of the immunoSEQ multiplex PCR reads with MiXCR, one entry per CDR3 protein. The table has roughly 190,000 distinct CDR3 sequences, 80% to 95% seen once; the top ten hold 0.1%.

The source material was CD4+ T cells from PBMCs. The source of this sequence is a human donor in good health. The chain combines TRBV7-9 with TRBJ1-3; TRBD1 agrees at 7 bases. CDR3: CASSSRQGLSGNTIYF. The CDR3 nucleotides read TGTGCCAGCAGTTCTCGACAGGGCCTCTCTGGAAACACCATATATTTT.